The following is a T cell receptor beta chain sequence with its context. The clone's antigen remains unknown. No base qualities exist here, and no much larger clone lies one base off it. The V and J ends are trimmed by 4 bases and 1 base, leaving 13 bases between them. Spanning cysteine to phenylalanine, the CDR3 consists of 15 amino acids. Only the CDR3 portion is preserved as DNA: 45 bases, with reading frame beginning at the first base. According to the germline V gene (reference sequence), CDR1 reads GTSNPN and CDR2 reads SVGIG. The CDR3 regions of human TCRbeta chains were subjected to immunosequencing. In the paper's pipeline: Repertoire TCRs were matched against a reference library of SARS-CoV-2-specific TCRs generated with the MIRA antigen-specificity platform. Breadth was defined as the fraction of unique TCRs that were SARS-CoV-2-associated, and depth was defined as the fraction of total T cells that were SARS-CoV-2-associated. Using the MIRA data, each spike-specific TCR was mapped to the spike region that the TCR reacts to and placed in a CD4 or CD8 class. Log10-transformed breadth and depth values were compared by one-way ANOVA with Sidak's multiple comparisons tests. What TCRdb holds here is the immuneACCESS table cut down to in-frame rearrangements. Part of the clones is not present; checked against another copy, under half of the missing clones reflect an unresolved V gene, and the others are unexplained. D and trimming come from the DNA, and the V and J calls and clone size come from that table. The sample table shows about 180,000 clones, and 88% are seen once. The ten top clones hold about 0.49% of the sample.

These data belong to a study of T cell responses to AZD1222 COVID-19 vaccine (dated by TCRdb to the early 2020s). About the study as a whole: AZD1222 recipients whose second dose came at about 4 weeks and those whose second dose came at about 12 weeks were combined into one group, since spike-specific TCR depth and breadth did not differ between the two schedules. A total of under 250 trial participants underwent TCR sequencing, of whom about 210 had received two doses of AZD1222 and roughly 26 had received two doses of the MenACWY control vaccine. Trial participants were enrolled by age into 18-55, 56-69 and 70-plus year subgroups, with around 140, 26 and 57 TCR-sequenced participants respectively. General findings and caveats noted by the study authors: In the small 56-69-year group, the increase in depth fell short of significance, most likely because of low power. Because no day 14 peak-response samples were available, repertoires were characterized only after the peak T cell response. Epitopes outside the regions mutated in the B.1.351 and B.1.1.7 variants were reportedly recognized by nearly half of the unique spike-specific TCRs. Spike-specific TCR breadth and depth rose significantly after two AZD1222 doses compared with day 0 and with MenACWY recipients. CD4 TCRs associated with the vaccine covered the entire spike protein, and the dominant responses were in regions 160-218 and 743-854. Conclusions about previously exposed vaccinees are limited because only five or six AZD1222 recipients were SARS-CoV-2 seropositive at baseline. Participants were mostly white British, with more females than males. The authors suggested clonal diversity may have been underestimated.

The sample's time point, from its label and the paper: baseline before first vaccination. The vaccinee samples were drawn from two UK trials, COV001 and COV002, one of which was a single-blind randomized controlled phase 2/3 trial testing AZD1222 (ChAdOx1 nCoV-19) in healthy adults. For TCRbeta chain sequencing, PBMC samples were collected from trial participants at day 0 and at day 28 after the second dose. This clonotype originated in an adult in good health. The sequence is built from TRBV30 and TRBJ1-4, and TRBD1 may be the D gene, going by 6 matching bases. The sequences come from peripheral blood, collected on day 0 of AZD1222 vaccination. The CDR3 region has the sequence CAWNKLTGTNEKLFF. The sequence in DNA is TGTGCCTGGAACAAGCTGACAGGAACTAATGAAAAACTGTTTTTT.